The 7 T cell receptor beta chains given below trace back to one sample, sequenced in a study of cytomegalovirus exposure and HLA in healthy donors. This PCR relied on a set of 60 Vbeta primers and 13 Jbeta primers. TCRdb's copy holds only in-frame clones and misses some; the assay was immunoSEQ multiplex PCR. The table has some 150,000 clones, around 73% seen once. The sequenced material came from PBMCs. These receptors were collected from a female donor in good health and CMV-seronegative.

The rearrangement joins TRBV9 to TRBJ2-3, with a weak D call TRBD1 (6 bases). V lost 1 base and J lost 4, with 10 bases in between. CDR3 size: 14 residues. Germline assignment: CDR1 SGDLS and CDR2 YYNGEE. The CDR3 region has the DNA TGTGCCAGCAGCGTACAGCAGGGGCCAGATACGCAGTATTTT. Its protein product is CASSVQQGPDTQYF. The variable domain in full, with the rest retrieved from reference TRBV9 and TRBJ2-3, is DSGVTQTPKHLITATGQRVTLRCSPRSGDLSVYWYQQSLDQGLQFLIQYYNGEERAKGNILERFSAQQFPDLHSELNLSSLELGDSALYFCASSVQQGPDTQYFGPGTRLTVL.

In DNA, the CDR3 is TGTGCCAGCAGCCATGCAGGGGCACAGTACTTC. Translated, it gives CASSHAGAQYF. The chain has TRBV14 and TRBJ2-4; a weak D match, TRBD1 (6 bases). The CDR3 runs 11 residues. The V end lost 3 bases, the J end lost 13 bases, and 10 bases lay between the germline ends. CDR1 is SGHDN, CDR2 FVKESK, per germline.

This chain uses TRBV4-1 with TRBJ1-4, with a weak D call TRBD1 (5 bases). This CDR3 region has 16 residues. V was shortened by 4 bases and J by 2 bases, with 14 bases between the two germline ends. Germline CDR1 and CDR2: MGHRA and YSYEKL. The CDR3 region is CASSREGGATNEKLFF. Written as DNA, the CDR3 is TGCGCCAGCAGCCGGGAGGGAGGGGCCACTAATGAAAAACTGTTTTTT.

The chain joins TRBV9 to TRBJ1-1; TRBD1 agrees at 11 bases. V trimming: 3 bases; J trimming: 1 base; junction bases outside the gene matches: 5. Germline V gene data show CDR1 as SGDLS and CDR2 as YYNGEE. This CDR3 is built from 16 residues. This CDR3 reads CASSGDRGNKNTEAFF. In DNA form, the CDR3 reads TGTGCCAGCAGCGGGGACAGGGGGAATAAGAACACTGAAGCTTTCTTT.

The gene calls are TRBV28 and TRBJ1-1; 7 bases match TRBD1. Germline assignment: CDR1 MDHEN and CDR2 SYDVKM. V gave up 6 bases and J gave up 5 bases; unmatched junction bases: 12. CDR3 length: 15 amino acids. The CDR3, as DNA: TGTGCCAGCAGCCCCATGACAGGGATGAGGACTGAAGCTTTCTTT. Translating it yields CASSPMTGMRTEAFF.

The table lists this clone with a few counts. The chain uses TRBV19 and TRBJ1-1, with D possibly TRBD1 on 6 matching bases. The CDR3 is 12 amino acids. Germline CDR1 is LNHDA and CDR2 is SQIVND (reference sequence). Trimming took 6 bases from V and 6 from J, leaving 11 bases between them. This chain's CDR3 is CASRAGAAEAFF. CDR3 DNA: TGTGCCAGTAGAGCGGGGGCCGCTGAAGCTTTCTTT.

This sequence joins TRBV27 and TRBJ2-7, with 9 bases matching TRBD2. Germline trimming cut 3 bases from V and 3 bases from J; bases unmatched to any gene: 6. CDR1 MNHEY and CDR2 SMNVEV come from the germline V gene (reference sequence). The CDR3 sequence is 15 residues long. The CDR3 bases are TGTGCCAGCAGTTTTTACAATAGCGGGAGCTACGAGCAGTACTTC. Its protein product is CASSFYNSGSYEQYF.